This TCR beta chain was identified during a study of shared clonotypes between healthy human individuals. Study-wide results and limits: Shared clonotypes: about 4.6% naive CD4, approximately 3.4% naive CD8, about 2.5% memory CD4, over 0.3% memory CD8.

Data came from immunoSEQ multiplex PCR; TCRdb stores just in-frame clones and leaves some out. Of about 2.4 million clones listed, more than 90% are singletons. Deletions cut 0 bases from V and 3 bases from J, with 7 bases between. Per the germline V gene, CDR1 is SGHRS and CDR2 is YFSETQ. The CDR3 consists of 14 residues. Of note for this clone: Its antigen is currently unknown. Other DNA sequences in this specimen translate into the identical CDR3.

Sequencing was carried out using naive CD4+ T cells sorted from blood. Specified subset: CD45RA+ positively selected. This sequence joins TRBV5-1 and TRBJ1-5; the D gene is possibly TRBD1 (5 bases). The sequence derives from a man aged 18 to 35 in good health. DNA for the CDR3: TGCGCCAGCAGCTTGGGGGGCTACAATCAGCCCCAGCATTTT. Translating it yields CASSLGGYNQPQHF. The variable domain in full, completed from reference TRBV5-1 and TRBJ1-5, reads KAGVTQTPRYLIKTRGQQVTLSCSPISGHRSVSWYQQTPGQGLQFLFEYFSETQRNKGNFPGRFSGRQFSNSRSEMNVSTLELGDSALYLCASSLGGYNQPQHFGDGTRLSIL.